The next 5 T cell receptor beta chains were all read from a single sample in a study of cytomegalovirus exposure and HLA in healthy donors. 13 Jbeta primers and 60 Vbeta primers were used for the PCR. Clones were read by immunoSEQ multiplex PCR, and TCRdb kept only the in-frame ones, dropping some. The repertoire includes 50,000 to 65,000 clones, 82% of them detected once, and 2.5% to 3.5% sits in the top ten. The material sequenced was PBMCs. The receptor source for this set is a woman aged 18-29 years in good health and CMV-seronegative.

The rearrangement joins TRBV10-3 to TRBJ2-3; TRBD2 matches at 13 bases. The CDR3 sequence is 17 residues long. Trimming took 3 bases from V and 3 from J; bases not matched to a gene: 6. CDR1 ENHRY and CDR2 SYGVKD come from the germline V gene. The CDR3 sequence is CAISDPLAGGPTDTQYF. The CDR3, as DNA: TGTGCCATCAGTGATCCACTAGCGGGAGGGCCGACAGATACGCAGTATTTT.

The chain links TRBV5-1 to TRBJ1-2; D may be TRBD1 (5 bases). The V end was cut by 7 bases, the J end by 7 bases, with 20 bases between. Germline CDR1 reads SGHRS; CDR2 reads YFSETQ. This CDR3 contains 14 residues. The CDR3 region is CASFPRSRVFGYTF. The CDR3 DNA sequence: TGCGCCAGCTTCCCCCGGTCCAGGGTGTTTGGCTACACCTTC.

The rearrangement links TRBV9 to TRBJ2-1, with a weak D call TRBD2 (5 bases). Germline V gene lookup returns CDR1 SGDLS and CDR2 YYNGEE. The V end lost 2 bases, the J end lost 7 bases, and 13 bases lay between the germline ends. This CDR3 is built from 14 residues. The chain's CDR3 is CASSVRWESNEQFF. As DNA, the CDR3 is TGTGCCAGCAGCGTCCGGTGGGAGTCGAATGAGCAGTTCTTC.

The chain has TRBV7-9 and TRBJ2-3; no firm D call. The CDR3 extends over 14 amino acids. The germline V gene has CDR1 SEHNR and CDR2 FQNEAQ (reference sequence). The V end was cut by 5 bases, the J end by 1 base, with 10 bases between. DNA for the CDR3: TGTGCCAGCAGCCTACCTTTTGGCACAGATACGCAGTATTTT. Residues: CASSLPFGTDTQYF.

The chain recombines TRBV5-1 with TRBJ2-5; D is perhaps TRBD2 (5 bases). Trimming removed 2 bases from V and 2 bases from J, with 10 bases in between. CDR1 and CDR2 (germline): SGHRS, YFSETQ. The length of the CDR3 is 14 residues. CDR3 protein: CASSLRTGQETQYF. In nucleotides, the CDR3 is TGCGCCAGCAGCTTACGGACGGGGCAAGAGACCCAGTACTTC.